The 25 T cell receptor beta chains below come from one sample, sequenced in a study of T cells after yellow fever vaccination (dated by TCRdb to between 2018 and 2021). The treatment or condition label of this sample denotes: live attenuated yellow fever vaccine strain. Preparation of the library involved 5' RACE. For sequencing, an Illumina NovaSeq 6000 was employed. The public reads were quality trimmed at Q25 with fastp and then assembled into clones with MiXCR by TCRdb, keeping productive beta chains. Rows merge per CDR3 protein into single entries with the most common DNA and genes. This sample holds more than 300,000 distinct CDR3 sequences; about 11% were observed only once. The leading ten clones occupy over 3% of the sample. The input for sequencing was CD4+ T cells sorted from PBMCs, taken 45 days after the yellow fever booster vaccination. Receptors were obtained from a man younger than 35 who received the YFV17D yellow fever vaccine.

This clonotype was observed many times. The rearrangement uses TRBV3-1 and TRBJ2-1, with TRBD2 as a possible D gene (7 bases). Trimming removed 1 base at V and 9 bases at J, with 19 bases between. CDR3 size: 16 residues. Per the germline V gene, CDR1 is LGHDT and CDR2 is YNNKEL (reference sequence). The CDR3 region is CASSQALGGGPIEQFF. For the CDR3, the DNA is TGTGCCAGCAGCCAAGCCTTGGGCGGGGGCCCCATTGAGCAGTTCTTC.

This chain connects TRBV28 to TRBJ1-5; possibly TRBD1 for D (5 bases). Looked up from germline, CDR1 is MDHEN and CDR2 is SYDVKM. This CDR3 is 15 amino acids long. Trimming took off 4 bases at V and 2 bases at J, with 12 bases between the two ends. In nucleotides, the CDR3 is TGTGCCAGCAGTTCCGGGGGATCGGGCAATCAGCCCCAGCATTTT. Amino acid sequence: CASSSGGSGNQPQHF.

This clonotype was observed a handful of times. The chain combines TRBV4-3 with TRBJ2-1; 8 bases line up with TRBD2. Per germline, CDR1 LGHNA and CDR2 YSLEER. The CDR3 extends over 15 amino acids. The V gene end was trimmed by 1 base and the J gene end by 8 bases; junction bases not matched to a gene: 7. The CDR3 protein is CASSQVRGGSDEQFF. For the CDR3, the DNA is TGCGCCAGCAGCCAAGTCCGCGGGGGGAGCGATGAGCAGTTCTTC.

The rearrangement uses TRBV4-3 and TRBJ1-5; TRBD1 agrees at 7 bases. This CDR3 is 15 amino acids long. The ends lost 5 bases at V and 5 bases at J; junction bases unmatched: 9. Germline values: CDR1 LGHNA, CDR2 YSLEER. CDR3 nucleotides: TGCGCCAGCAGCAGCGACAGGGTAAATGATCAGCCCCAGCATTTT. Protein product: CASSSDRVNDQPQHF.

The CDR3 sequence: CSAVSRGYTEAFF. The CDR3 DNA sequence: TGCAGTGCCGTGTCCAGGGGGTACACTGAAGCTTTCTTT. The rearrangement links TRBV20-1 to TRBJ1-1, with TRBD1 matching 7 bases. With V trimmed by 6 bases and J by 3 bases, 7 bases remained unmatched. This CDR3 region has 13 residues. From germline, CDR1 is DFQATT and CDR2 SNEGSKA (reference sequence).

CDR3 coding DNA: TGTGCCACCAGTGACCGTATTAGGACTAGCGGGGTCGTGGTGCAGTTCTTC. Protein sequence: CATSDRIRTSGVVVQFF. V gene TRBV24-1 combines with J gene TRBJ2-1; 12 nucleotides align to TRBD2. The CDR3 runs to 17 residues. Germline V gives CDR1 KGHDR, CDR2 SFDVKD. The V and J ends lost 4 bases and 12 bases, in that order; junction bases with no gene match: 15.

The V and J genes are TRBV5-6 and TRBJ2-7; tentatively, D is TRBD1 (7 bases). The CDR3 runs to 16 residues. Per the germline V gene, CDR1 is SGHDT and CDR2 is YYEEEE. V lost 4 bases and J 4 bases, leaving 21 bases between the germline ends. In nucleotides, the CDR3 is TGTGCCAGCAGCAGTAGACAGGGAGGTGTCCGTTACGAGCAGTACTTC. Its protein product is CASSSRQGGVRYEQYF.

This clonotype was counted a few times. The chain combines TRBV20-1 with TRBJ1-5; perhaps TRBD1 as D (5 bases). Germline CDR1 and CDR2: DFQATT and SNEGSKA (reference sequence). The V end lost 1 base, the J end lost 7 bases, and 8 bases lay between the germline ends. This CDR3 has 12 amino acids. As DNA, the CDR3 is TGCAGTGCTAGAGTTGGGGACCAGCCCCAGCATTTT. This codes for CSARVGDQPQHF.

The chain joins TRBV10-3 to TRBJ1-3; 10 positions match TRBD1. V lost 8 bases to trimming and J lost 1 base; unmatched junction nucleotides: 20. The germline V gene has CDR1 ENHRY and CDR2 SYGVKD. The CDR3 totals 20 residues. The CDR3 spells CAIYNRRGTGADQSGNTIYF. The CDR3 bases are TGTGCCATCTATAATCGTCGGGGGACAGGGGCCGACCAATCTGGAAACACCATATATTTT.

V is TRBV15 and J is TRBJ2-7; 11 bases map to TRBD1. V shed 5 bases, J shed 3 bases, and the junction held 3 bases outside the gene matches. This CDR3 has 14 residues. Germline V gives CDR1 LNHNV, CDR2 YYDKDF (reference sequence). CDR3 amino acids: CATSQDRGRYEQYF. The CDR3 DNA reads TGTGCCACCAGCCAGGACAGGGGGCGCTACGAGCAGTACTTC.

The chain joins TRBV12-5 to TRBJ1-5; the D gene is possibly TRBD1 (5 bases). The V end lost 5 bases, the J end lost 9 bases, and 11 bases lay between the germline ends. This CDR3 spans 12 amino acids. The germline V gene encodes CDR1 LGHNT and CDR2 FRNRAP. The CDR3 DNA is TGTGCTAGTGGTCCACATGGGGGGCCCCAGCATTTT. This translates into CASGPHGGPQHF.

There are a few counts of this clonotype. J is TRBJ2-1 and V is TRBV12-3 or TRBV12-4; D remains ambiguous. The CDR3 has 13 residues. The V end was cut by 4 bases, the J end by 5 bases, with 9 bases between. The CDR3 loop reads CASSWPVNNEQFF. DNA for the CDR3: TGTGCCAGCAGTTGGCCAGTAAACAATGAGCAGTTCTTC.

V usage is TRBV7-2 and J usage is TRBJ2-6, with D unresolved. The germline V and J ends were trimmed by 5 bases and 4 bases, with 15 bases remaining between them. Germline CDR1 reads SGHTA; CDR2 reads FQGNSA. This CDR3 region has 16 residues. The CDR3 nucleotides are TGTGCCAGCAGCCCTGACGGATCAGCAGGGGCCAACGTCCTGACTTTC. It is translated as CASSPDGSAGANVLTF.

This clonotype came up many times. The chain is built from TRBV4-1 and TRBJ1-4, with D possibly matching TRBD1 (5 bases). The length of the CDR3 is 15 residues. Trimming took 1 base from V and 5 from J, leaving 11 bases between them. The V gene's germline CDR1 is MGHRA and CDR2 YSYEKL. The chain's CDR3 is CASSQVGAGNEKLFF. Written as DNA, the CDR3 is TGCGCCAGCAGCCAAGTTGGGGCAGGCAATGAAAAACTGTTTTTT.

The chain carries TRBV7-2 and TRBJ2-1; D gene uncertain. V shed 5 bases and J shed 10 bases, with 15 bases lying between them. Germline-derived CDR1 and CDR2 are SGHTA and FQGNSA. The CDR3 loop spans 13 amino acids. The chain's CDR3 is CASSTGRSLEQFF. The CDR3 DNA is TGTGCCAGCAGCACCGGACGGAGTCTGGAGCAGTTCTTC. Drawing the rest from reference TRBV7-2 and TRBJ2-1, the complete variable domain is GAGVSQSPSNKVTEKGKDVELRCDPISGHTALYWYRQSLGQGLEFLIYFQGNSAPDKSGLPSDRFSAERTGGSVSTLTIQRTQQEDSAVYLCASSTGRSLEQFFGPGTRLTVL.

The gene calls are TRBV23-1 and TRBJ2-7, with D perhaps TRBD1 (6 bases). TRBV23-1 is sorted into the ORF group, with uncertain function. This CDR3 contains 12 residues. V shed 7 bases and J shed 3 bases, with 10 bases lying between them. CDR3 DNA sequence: TGCGCCAGCACTCAGGGGTGCTACGAGCAGTACGTC. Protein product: CASTQGCYEQYV.

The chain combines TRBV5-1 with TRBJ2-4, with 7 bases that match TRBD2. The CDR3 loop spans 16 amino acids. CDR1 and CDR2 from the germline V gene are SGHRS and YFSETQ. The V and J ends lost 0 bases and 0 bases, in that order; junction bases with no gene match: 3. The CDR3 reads CASSLGAGLAKNIQYF. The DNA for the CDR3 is TGCGCCAGCAGCTTGGGAGCGGGGCTAGCCAAAAACATTCAGTACTTC.

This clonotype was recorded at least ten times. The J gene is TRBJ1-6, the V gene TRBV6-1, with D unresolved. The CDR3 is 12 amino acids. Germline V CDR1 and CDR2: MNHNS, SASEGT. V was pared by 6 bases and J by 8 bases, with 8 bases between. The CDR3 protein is CASRPPDSPLHF. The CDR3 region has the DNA TGTGCCAGCAGGCCTCCGGATTCACCCCTCCACTTT.

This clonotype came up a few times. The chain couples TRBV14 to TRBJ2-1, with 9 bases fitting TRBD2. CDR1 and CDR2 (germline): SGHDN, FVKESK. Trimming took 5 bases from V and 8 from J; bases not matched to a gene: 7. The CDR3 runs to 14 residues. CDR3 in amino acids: CASSKTSGWDEQFF. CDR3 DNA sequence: TGTGCCAGCAGCAAGACTAGCGGTTGGGATGAGCAGTTCTTC.

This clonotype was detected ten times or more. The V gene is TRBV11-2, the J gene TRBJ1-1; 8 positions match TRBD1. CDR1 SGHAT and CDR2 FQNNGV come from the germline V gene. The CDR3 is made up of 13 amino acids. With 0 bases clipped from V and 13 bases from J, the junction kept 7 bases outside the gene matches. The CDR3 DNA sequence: TGTGCCAGCAGCTTAGAACCGGACAGGGTTGTTTTCTTT. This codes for CASSLEPDRVVFF.

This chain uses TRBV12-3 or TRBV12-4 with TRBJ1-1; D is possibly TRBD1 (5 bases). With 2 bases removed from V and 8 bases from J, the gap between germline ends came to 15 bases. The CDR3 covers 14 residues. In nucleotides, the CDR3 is TGTGCCAGCAGTTTAATCAGGGCAGGTGGAGAAGCTTTCTTT. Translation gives CASSLIRAGGEAFF.

CDR3 DNA sequence: TGCAGCGTTTCTGAGACAGGGGGCCGGTTCTTC. Translating gives CSVSETGGRFF. The chain links TRBV29-1 to TRBJ2-1; 10 nucleotides line up with TRBD1. This CDR3 comprises 11 residues. V was pared by 5 bases and J by 15 bases, with 7 bases of the junction left unmatched. Germline CDR1 is SQVTM and CDR2 is ANQGSEA.

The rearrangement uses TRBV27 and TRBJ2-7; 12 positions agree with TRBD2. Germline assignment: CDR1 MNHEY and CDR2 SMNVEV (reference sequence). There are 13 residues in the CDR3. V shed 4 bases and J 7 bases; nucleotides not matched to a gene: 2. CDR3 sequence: CASSSGTSGEQYV. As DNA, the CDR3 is TGTGCCAGCAGTTCCGGGACTAGCGGGGAGCAGTACGTC.

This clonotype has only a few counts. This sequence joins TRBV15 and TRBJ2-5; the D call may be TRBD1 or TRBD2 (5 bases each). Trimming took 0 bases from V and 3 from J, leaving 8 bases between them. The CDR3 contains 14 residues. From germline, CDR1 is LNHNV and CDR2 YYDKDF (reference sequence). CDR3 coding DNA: TGTGCCACCAGCAGAGATCGAGGGGAAGAGACCCAGTACTTC. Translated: CATSRDRGEETQYF.

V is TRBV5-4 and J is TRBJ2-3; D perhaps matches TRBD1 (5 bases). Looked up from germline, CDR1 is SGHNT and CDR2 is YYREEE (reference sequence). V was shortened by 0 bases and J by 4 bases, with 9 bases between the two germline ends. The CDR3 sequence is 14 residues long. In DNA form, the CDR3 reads TGTGCCAGCAGCTTGGGTGGACAACCAGATACGCAGTATTTT. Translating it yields CASSLGGQPDTQYF.